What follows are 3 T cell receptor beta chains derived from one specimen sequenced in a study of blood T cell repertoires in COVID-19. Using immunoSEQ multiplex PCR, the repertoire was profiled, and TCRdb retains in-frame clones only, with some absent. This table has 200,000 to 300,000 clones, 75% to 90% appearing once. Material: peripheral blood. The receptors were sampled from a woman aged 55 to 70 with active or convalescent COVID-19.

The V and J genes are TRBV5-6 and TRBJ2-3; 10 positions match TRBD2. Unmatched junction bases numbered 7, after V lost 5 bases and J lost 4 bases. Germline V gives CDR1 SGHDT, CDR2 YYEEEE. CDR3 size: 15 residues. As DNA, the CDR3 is TGTGCCAGCAGTGAACTAGCGGGGTCCTCAGATACGCAGTATTTT. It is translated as CASSELAGSSDTQYF.

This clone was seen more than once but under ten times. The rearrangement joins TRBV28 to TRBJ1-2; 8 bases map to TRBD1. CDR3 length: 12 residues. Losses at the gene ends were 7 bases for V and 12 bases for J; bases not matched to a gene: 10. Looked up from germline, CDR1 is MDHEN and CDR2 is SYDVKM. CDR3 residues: CASTKRTGRHTF. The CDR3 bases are TGTGCCAGCACCAAAAGGACAGGGCGGCACACCTTC.

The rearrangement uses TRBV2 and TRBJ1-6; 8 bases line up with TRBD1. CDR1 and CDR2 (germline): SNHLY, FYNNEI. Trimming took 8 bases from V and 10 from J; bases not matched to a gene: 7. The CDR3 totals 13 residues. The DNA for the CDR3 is TGTGCCAGCCGACAGGGGATAGGATCACCCCTCCACTTT. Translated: CASRQGIGSPLHF.